These 28 T cell receptor beta chains were all obtained from the same sample, sequenced in a study of shared T cell receptors in the human thymus (dated by TCRdb to about 2021). Libraries came from the immunoSEQ multiplex PCR assay. The table was pulled from immuneACCESS by TCRdb, which kept in-frame rearrangements only. Such tables lose some clones; where checked, under half of the loss comes from unresolved V genes, and the rest has no known cause. In all, the sample holds approximately 730,000 clones, and 80% to 90% of those were seen once. Jointly, the top ten make up around 0.0099% of the sample. The same sample was also used in a study of human thymus T cells.

Source material: thymocytes. Receptor source: a girl in the first two years of life with a congenital heart defect. Donor details come from another sample of the same person, matched by shared clones.

V and J are TRBV10-2 and TRBJ2-7; TRBD1 matches at 9 bases. This CDR3 has 16 residues. V shed 3 bases and J 2 bases; nucleotides not matched to a gene: 8. The germline V gene has CDR1 WSHSY and CDR2 SAAADI. CDR3 nucleotides: TGCGCCAGCAGTGATTGGTCGGGACAGGGCGCCTACGAGCAGTACTTC. As protein: CASSDWSGQGAYEQYF.

The genes are TRBV5-6 and TRBJ1-2; unclear D gene. The CDR3 totals 14 residues. V lost 3 bases to trimming and J lost 4 bases, with 13 bases between them. The germline V gene encodes CDR1 SGHDT and CDR2 YYEEEE. The CDR3 region is CASSWRRTSYGYTF. The CDR3 DNA reads TGTGCCAGCAGCTGGAGGCGGACTTCCTATGGCTACACCTTC. The full variable domain, completed using reference TRBV5-6 and TRBJ1-2, is DAGVTQSPTHLIKTRGQQVTLRCSPKSGHDTVSWYQQALGQGPQFIFQYYEEEERQRGNFPDRFSGHQFPNYSSELNVNALLLGDSALYLCASSWRRTSYGYTFGSGTRLTVV.

The V and J genes are TRBV28 and TRBJ2-7, with 9 bases fitting TRBD1. V trimming: 5 bases; J trimming: 0 bases; junction bases outside the gene matches: 11. The length of the CDR3 is 17 residues. Germline V lookup: CDR1 MDHEN, CDR2 SYDVKM. The CDR3 sequence is CASSLVGTGPDSYEQYF. The CDR3 DNA reads as TGTGCCAGCAGTCTCGTGGGGACAGGGCCCGACTCCTACGAGCAGTACTTC.

The rearrangement links TRBV4-1 to TRBJ2-5; D gene unclear. V shed 4 bases and J shed 4 bases, with 25 bases lying between them. Germline CDR1 and CDR2: MGHRA and YSYEKL. The CDR3 extends over 18 amino acids. The DNA for the CDR3 is TGCGCCAGCAGCCCAAGATCGAAATTTTTACCCAGGCGAGAGACCCAGTACTTC. Its translation: CASSPRSKFLPRRETQYF.

V is TRBV2 and J is TRBJ2-7; weak D call: TRBD1 (5 bases). Trimming pared 3 bases from V and 4 bases from J, leaving 19 bases between. Germline V gene data show CDR1 as SNHLY and CDR2 as FYNNEI. CDR3 length equals 16 residues. CDR3 in amino acids: CASSDGAPALVYEQYF. Written as DNA, the CDR3 is TGTGCCAGCAGTGATGGGGCGCCAGCCCTCGTTTACGAGCAGTACTTC.

In DNA form, the CDR3 reads TGTGCCAGCAGCCTCCGGGGTCCGGGACAGCACACAGATACGCAGTATTTT. Protein sequence: CASSLRGPGQHTDTQYF. V gene TRBV7-3 combines with J gene TRBJ2-3; 7 bases align to TRBD1. The germline V gene has CDR1 SGHTA and CDR2 FQGTGA. The junction had 13 bases not matched to a gene; V was cut back by 5 bases and J by 2 bases. The CDR3 sequence is 17 residues long.

V is TRBV6-5 and J is TRBJ1-5; TRBD1 is a possible D gene (6 bases). The CDR3 has 15 amino acids. Trimming left V 0 bases short and J 2 bases short, with 8 bases between. Germline V CDR1 and CDR2: MNHEY, SVGAGI. CDR3 in amino acids: CASSYSRTGNQPQHF. CDR3 nucleotides: TGTGCCAGCAGTTACTCGAGGACAGGCAATCAGCCCCAGCATTTT.

The rearrangement links TRBV6-1 to TRBJ1-2, with TRBD1 matching 8 bases. The length of the CDR3 is 18 residues. CDR1 and CDR2 (germline): MNHNS, SASEGT. V trimming: 0 bases; J trimming: 4 bases; junction bases outside the gene matches: 13. The CDR3 protein is CASSEASAGQGVSYGYTF. The CDR3 DNA reads as TGTGCCAGCAGTGAAGCCTCCGCTGGACAGGGTGTTTCCTATGGCTACACCTTC.

The rearrangement links TRBV6-5 to TRBJ2-7; a possible D gene is TRBD1 (5 bases). Deletions cut 7 bases from V and 1 base from J, with 11 bases between. Per the germline V gene, CDR1 is MNHEY and CDR2 is SVGAGI. CDR3 length equals 13 residues. The CDR3 spells CASNPRQSYEQYF. The CDR3 DNA is TGTGCCAGCAATCCTCGACAGTCCTACGAGCAGTACTTC.

The chain links TRBV4-1 to TRBJ1-1; tentative D call: TRBD1 (6 bases). The CDR3 contains 15 residues. CDR1 and CDR2 (germline): MGHRA, YSYEKL. V dropped 3 bases and J dropped 1 base, with 12 bases sitting between them. CDR3 sequence: CASSQRTVGNTEAFF. In DNA, the CDR3 is TGCGCCAGCAGCCAGAGGACAGTAGGGAACACTGAAGCTTTCTTT.

J is TRBJ2-1 and V is TRBV28, with TRBD2 identical over 9 bases. J was trimmed by 5 bases and V by 4 bases; bases with no gene match: 21. The CDR3 is made up of 20 amino acids. Germline V gene sequence: CDR1 MDHEN, CDR2 SYDVKM. CDR3 in DNA: TGTGCCAGCAGTTCAACACCCGGGCGGGGGGGCTATTCACCTAACAATGAGCAGTTCTTC. Its translation is CASSSTPGRGGYSPNNEQFF.

The chain couples TRBV27 to TRBJ2-7, with D possibly being TRBD2 (6 bases). The germline gives CDR1 MNHEY, CDR2 SMNVEV (reference sequence). The CDR3 is 12 amino acids. Between the trimmed V and J ends, which lost 2 bases and 7 bases, there was a span of 9 bases. In nucleotides, the CDR3 is TGTGCCAGCAGTTTAGGCCGGGGGGAGCAGTACTTC. It encodes CASSLGRGEQYF.

The rearrangement links TRBV5-1 to TRBJ2-2, with TRBD1 as a possible D gene (6 bases). Trimming left V 0 bases short and J 2 bases short, with 11 bases between. The CDR3 contains 16 residues. Germline V gene sequence: CDR1 SGHRS, CDR2 YFSETQ. The CDR3 loop is CASSLGRTANTGELFF. CDR3 bases: TGCGCCAGCAGCTTGGGGCGGACAGCTAACACCGGGGAGCTGTTTTTT.

As DNA, the CDR3 is TGTGCCAGTAGTATATCCTGGGGAGATGAAGCTTTCTTT. As protein: CASSISWGDEAFF. The gene calls are TRBV19 and TRBJ1-1; D is ambiguous. Germline V lookup: CDR1 LNHDA, CDR2 SQIVND (reference sequence). This CDR3 is built from 13 residues. Between the trimmed V and J ends, which lost 2 bases and 7 bases, there was a span of 11 bases.

J is TRBJ1-2 and V is TRBV11-2; 9 positions match TRBD1. The CDR3 sequence is 16 residues long. With 5 bases clipped from V and 7 bases from J, the junction kept 14 bases outside the gene matches. Germline CDR1 and CDR2: SGHAT and FQNNGV. The CDR3 spells CASSRRDRALSCGYTF. The CDR3 nucleotides are TGTGCCAGCAGCCGCCGGGACAGGGCTCTATCGTGTGGCTACACCTTC.

The chain links TRBV5-1 to TRBJ1-1; TRBD1 matches at 9 bases. The CDR3 is 14 residues long. V lost 7 bases to trimming and J lost 2 bases; unmatched junction nucleotides: 6. Germline CDR1 and CDR2: SGHRS and YFSETQ. CDR3 sequence reads: CASGGQGFNTEAFF. The CDR3 DNA reads as TGCGCCAGCGGCGGACAGGGGTTCAACACTGAAGCTTTCTTT.

The chain combines TRBV9 with TRBJ2-3; 13 bases are shared with TRBD2. Losses at the gene ends were 4 bases for V and 1 base for J; bases not matched to a gene: 18. CDR3 length equals 21 residues. Looked up from germline, CDR1 is SGDLS and CDR2 is YYNGEE. The CDR3 region is CASSTPLTSGGARTGTDTQYF. CDR3 DNA: TGTGCCAGCAGCACACCGCTTACTAGCGGGGGGGCAAGAACTGGCACAGATACGCAGTATTTT.

The CDR3 loop reads CASSAYHLGQGTDTQYF. The DNA of the CDR3 is TGTGCCAGCAGCGCCTACCACTTGGGACAGGGCACAGATACGCAGTATTTT. This rearrangement joins TRBV7-2 to TRBJ2-3; 8 positions agree with TRBD1. V shed 5 bases and J 1 base; nucleotides not matched to a gene: 11. The CDR3 covers 17 residues. Looked up from germline, CDR1 is SGHTA and CDR2 is FQGNSA.

This chain links TRBV11-2 with TRBJ1-2; 7 bases map to TRBD1. There are 15 residues in the CDR3. V was clipped by 6 bases and J by 0 bases; unmatched bases: 7. Germline values: CDR1 SGHAT, CDR2 FQNNGV. In DNA form, the CDR3 reads TGTGCCAGCAGACTGACAGGGCCATCTAACTATGGCTACACCTTC. Protein: CASRLTGPSNYGYTF.

In nucleotides, the CDR3 is TGCGCCAGCAGCCAAGATTTCCCCTTTACAGGGTTAGACATCCCTAACTATGGCTACACCTTC. As protein: CASSQDFPFTGLDIPNYGYTF. The V call is TRBV4-1, the J call TRBJ1-2; possible D gene TRBD1, 6 bases. CDR3 size: 21 residues. CDR1 is MGHRA, CDR2 YSYEKL, per germline. Trimming stripped 0 bases from V and 0 bases from J, with 26 bases between.

The chain joins TRBV5-1 to TRBJ1-1; possible D gene TRBD1, 6 bases. Germline V lookup: CDR1 SGHRS, CDR2 YFSETQ. V dropped 0 bases and J dropped 4 bases, with 16 bases sitting between them. The CDR3 covers 16 residues. The CDR3: CASSLAQGQALTEAFF. The CDR3 DNA sequence: TGCGCCAGCAGCTTGGCCCAGGGGCAGGCTCTCACTGAAGCTTTCTTT.

The chain employs TRBV5-3 and TRBJ2-7, with D possibly being TRBD1 (5 bases). Being an ORF, TRBV5-3 has a function that is uncertain. The CDR3 is 14 amino acids. Trimming cost V 3 bases and J 4 bases, with 14 bases left between them. For the CDR3, the DNA is TGTGCCAGAAGCTCTCGACAGACTTATTACGAGCAGTACTTC. Translation: CARSSRQTYYEQYF.

This chain uses TRBV18 with TRBJ1-1; D gene uncertain. Between the trimmed V and J ends, which lost 5 bases and 3 bases, there was a span of 4 bases. The germline V gene encodes CDR1 KGHSH and CDR2 LQKENI. This CDR3 region has 11 residues. CDR3 DNA sequence: TGTGCCAGCTCATCGGACACTGAAGCTTTCTTT. Amino acid sequence: CASSSDTEAFF.

The rearrangement uses TRBV5-6 and TRBJ1-2, with unresolved D. Deletions cut 4 bases from V and 3 bases from J, with 22 bases between. From germline, CDR1 is SGHDT and CDR2 YYEEEE. This CDR3 comprises 17 residues. This CDR3 reads CASSEPHLTADYYGYTF. CDR3 in DNA: TGTGCCAGCAGCGAGCCCCACCTAACGGCCGACTACTATGGCTACACCTTC.

The chain recombines TRBV14 with TRBJ2-7, with 8 bases identical to TRBD1. Trimming at V came to 4 bases and at J to 4 bases, leaving 9 bases not matched to a gene. The CDR3 contains 15 residues. CDR1 and CDR2 (germline): SGHDN, FVKESK. DNA for the CDR3: TGTGCCAGCAGCCGTCGAACGGGACAGGAGTACGAGCAGTACTTC. This codes for CASSRRTGQEYEQYF.

The V gene is TRBV20-1, the J gene TRBJ1-5; D gene uncertain. Germline lookup yields CDR1 DFQATT and CDR2 SNEGSKA (reference sequence). V was shortened by 4 bases and J by 6 bases, with 7 bases between the two germline ends. The CDR3 contains 11 residues. CDR3: CSATGGQPQHF. In nucleotides, the CDR3 is TGCAGTGCTACAGGTGGTCAGCCCCAGCATTTT.

V and J are TRBV2 and TRBJ2-7, with a weak D call TRBD2 (5 bases). The CDR3 has 14 residues. V was trimmed by 2 bases and J by 3 bases, leaving 11 bases between them. Germline-derived CDR1 and CDR2 are SNHLY and FYNNEI. The CDR3 region is CASSERGSLYEQYF. The CDR3 DNA follows: TGTGCCAGCAGTGAACGGGGATCCCTCTACGAGCAGTACTTC.

V and J are TRBV6-6 and TRBJ1-6; a weak D match, TRBD1 (5 bases). V shed 5 bases and J shed 7 bases, with 18 bases lying between them. CDR1 and CDR2 (germline): MNHNY, SVGAGI (reference sequence). The CDR3 is 16 residues long. The CDR3 DNA sequence: TGTGCCAGCAGTCCCGGAGTGCGGGGGAGGAATTCACCCCTCCACTTT. Translation: CASSPGVRGRNSPLHF.